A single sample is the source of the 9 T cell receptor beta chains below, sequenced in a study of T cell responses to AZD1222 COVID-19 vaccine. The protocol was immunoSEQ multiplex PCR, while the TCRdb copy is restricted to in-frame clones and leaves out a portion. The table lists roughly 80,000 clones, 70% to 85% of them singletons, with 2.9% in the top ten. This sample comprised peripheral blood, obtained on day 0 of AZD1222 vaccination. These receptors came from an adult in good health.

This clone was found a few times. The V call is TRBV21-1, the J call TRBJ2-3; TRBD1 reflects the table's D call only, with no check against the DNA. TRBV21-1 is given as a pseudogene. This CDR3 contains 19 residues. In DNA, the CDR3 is TGTGCCAGCAGCAAAAGACCGGACAGGGGTCAGACTAGCACAGATACGCAGTATTTT. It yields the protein CASSKRPDRGQTSTDTQYF.

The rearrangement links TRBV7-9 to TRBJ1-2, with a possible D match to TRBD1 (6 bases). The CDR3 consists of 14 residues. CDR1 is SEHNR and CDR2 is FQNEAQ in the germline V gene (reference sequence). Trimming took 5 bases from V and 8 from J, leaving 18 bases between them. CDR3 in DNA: TGTGCCAGCAGCCCAGGGGTCTGGGGCGCCGGCTACACCTTC. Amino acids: CASSPGVWGAGYTF.

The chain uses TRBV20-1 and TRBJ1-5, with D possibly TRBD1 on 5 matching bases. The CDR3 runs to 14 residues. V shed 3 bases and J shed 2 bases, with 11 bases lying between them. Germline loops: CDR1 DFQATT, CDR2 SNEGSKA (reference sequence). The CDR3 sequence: CSASDGGGNQPQHF. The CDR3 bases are TGCAGTGCTAGTGACGGGGGAGGCAATCAGCCCCAGCATTTT.

In nucleotides, the CDR3 is TGTGCCACCCTGACAGGGGGCTCCTACAATGAGCAGTTCTTC. Translated: CATLTGGSYNEQFF. The V call is TRBV11-2, the J call TRBJ2-1, with 9 nucleotides matching TRBD1. CDR3 size: 14 residues. Per germline, CDR1 SGHAT and CDR2 FQNNGV. V dropped 10 bases and J dropped 0; count of bases not matched to a gene: 4.

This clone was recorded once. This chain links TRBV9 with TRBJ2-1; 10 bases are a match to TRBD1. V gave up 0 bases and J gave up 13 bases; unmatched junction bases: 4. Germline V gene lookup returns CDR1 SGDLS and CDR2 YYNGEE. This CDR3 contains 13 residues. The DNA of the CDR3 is TGTGCCAGCAGCGTAGTCGACAGGGGGCGACAGTTCTTC. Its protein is CASSVVDRGRQFF.

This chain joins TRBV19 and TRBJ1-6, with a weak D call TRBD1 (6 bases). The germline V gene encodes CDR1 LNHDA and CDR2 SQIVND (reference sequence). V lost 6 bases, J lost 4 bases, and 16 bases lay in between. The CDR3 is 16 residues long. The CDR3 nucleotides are TGTGCCAGTAGCAGAGACGCGACAGGTTATAATTCACCCCTCCACTTT. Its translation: CASSRDATGYNSPLHF.

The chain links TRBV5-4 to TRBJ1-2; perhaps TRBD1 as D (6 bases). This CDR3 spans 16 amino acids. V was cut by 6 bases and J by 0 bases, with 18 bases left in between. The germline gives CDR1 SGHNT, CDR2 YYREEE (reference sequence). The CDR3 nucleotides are TGTGCCAGCACCGGCCCCCCGGCAGGGGCTAACTATGGCTACACCTTC. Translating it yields CASTGPPAGANYGYTF.

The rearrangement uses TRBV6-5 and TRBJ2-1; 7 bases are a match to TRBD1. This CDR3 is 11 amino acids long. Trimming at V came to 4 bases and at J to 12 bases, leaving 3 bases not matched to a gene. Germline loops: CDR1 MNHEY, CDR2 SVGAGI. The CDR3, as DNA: TGTGCCAGCAGTTCCCAGGGGGTGCAGTTCTTC. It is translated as CASSSQGVQFF.

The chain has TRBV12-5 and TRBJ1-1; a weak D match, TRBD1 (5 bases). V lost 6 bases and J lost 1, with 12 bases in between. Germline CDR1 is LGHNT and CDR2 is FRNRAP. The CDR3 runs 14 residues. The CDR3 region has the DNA TGTGCTAGTGGCCTCCTCAGGGAGAACACTGAAGCTTTCTTT. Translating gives CASGLLRENTEAFF. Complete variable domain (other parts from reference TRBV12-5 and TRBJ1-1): DARVTQTPRHKVTEMGQEVTMRCQPILGHNTVFWYRQTMMQGLELLAYFRNRAPLDDSGMPKDRFSAEMPDATLATLKIQPSEPRDSAVYFCASGLLRENTEAFFGQGTRLTVV.